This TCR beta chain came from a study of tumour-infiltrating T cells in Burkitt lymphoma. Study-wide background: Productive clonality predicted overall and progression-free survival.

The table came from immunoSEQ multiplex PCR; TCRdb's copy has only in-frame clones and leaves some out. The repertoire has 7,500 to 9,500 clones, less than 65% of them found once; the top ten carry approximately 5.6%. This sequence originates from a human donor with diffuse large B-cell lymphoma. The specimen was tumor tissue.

This chain's CDR3 is CASSPGQRAYEQYF. The CDR3 DNA is TGCGCCAGCAGCCCGGGACAGCGAGCCTACGAGCAGTACTTC. The genes are TRBV5-1 and TRBJ2-7; 7 nucleotides line up with TRBD1. The CDR3 runs to 14 residues. After removal of 4 bases from V and 2 bases from J, the junction contained 6 bases not matched to a gene. Germline loops: CDR1 SGHRS, CDR2 YFSETQ.